This T cell receptor beta chain was documented in a study of CD8 T cells in ankylosing spondylitis. Study-level points and caveats: Fewer than ten highly homologous variants made up a TCR beta motif that seemed to typify ankylosing spondylitis blood. A number of the motif variants had already been described in reactive arthritis synovial fluid and blood.

By quantitative 5'-RACE with molecular barcodes, the TCR beta libraries were made. TCRdb reprocessed the 5' RACE reads with MiXCR, giving one entry per CDR3 protein. The table has fewer than 550,000 distinct CDR3 sequences, about 5.4% seen once. This CDR3 contains 14 residues. Trimming removed 1 base from V and 2 bases from J, with 11 bases in between. Germline assignment: CDR1 SQVTM and CDR2 ANQGSEA. At least ten counts were recorded for this clonotype. The antigen is undetermined. The J gene is TRBJ1-2, the V gene TRBV29-1; the D gene is possibly TRBD1 (5 bases). This sequence originates from a male donor with ankylosing spondylitis. The sample comprised blood, either unsorted or a sorted T cell fraction (not recorded which). CDR3 region: CSVEVGVENYGYTF. In nucleotides, the CDR3 is TGCAGCGTTGAAGTGGGGGTTGAGAACTATGGCTACACCTTC.